What follows describes a single TCR beta chain. Its antigen is undetermined. This sample was taken from a study of CD8 T cells in ankylosing spondylitis. Quantitative 5'-RACE with molecular barcodes generated TCR beta libraries. Using its own MiXCR run on the 5' RACE reads, TCRdb lists one record per CDR3 protein. This table holds about 160,000 distinct CDR3 sequences, 9.5% to 10% found once. V trimming: 3 bases; J trimming: 0 bases; junction bases outside the gene matches: 7. CDR1 is DFQATT, CDR2 SNEGSKA, per germline (reference sequence). There are 15 residues in the CDR3. Study outcomes and limitations: Ankylosing spondylitis blood seemed to carry a telltale TCR beta motif made of several highly homologous variants. Disease-linked clones, CD8+, were relatively rare in peripheral blood. Significant enrichment of disease-linked clones was reportedly seen in matched ankylosing spondylitis synovial fluid.

The receptor comes from a female donor with ankylosing spondylitis or in good health (not recorded which). The chain combines TRBV20-1 with TRBJ2-7; 8 positions match TRBD1. The sequenced sample consisted of blood, either unsorted or a sorted T cell fraction (not recorded which). The DNA of the CDR3 is TGCAGTGCTAGGACAGGGGAAGGGATCTCCTACGAGCAGTACTTC. This encodes CSARTGEGISYEQYF.